This record looks at one TCR beta chain sequence and its context. The TCRbeta library incorporated unique molecular identifiers. Each CDR3 protein gets one entry after TCRdb re-called the PCR reads with MiXCR. The sample carries around 400,000 distinct CDR3 sequences, 20% recorded once. V was clipped by 1 base and J by 5 bases; unmatched bases: 7. This CDR3 is built from 15 residues. The sample is drawn from a study of T-cell reconstitution after alpha-beta-depleted transplantation in children. This chain links TRBV12-3 or TRBV12-4 with TRBJ2-7; 8 bases are a match to TRBD1. The source of this sequence is a human donor who donated a stem cell graft to a child with acute myeloid leukemia. This specimen consisted of PBMCs from the stem cell graft donor, obtained from the stem cell graft. CDR3 nucleotides: TGTGCCAGCAGTTTAGATCAGGGGGCTTTTCACGAGCAGTACTTC. Residues: CASSLDQGAFHEQYF.